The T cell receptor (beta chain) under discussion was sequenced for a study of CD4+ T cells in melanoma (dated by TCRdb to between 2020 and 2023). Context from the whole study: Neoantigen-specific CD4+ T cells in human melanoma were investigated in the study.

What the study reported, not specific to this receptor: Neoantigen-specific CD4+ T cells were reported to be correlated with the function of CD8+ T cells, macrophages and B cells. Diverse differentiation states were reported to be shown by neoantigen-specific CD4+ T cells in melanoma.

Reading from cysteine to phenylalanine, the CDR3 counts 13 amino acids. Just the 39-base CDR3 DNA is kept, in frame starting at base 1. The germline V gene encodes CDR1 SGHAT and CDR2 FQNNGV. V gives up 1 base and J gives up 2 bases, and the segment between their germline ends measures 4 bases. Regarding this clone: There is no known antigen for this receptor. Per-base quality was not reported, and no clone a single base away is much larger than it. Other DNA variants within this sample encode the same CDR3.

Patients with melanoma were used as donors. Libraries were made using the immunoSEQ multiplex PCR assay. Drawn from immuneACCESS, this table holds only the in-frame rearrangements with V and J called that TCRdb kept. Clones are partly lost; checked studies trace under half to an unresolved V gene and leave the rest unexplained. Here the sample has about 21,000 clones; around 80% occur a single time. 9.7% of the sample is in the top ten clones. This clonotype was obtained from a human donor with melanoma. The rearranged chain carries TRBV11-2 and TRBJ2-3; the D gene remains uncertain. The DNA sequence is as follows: TGTGCCAGCAGCTTAGGCATCACAGATACGCAGTATTTT. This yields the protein CASSLGITDTQYF. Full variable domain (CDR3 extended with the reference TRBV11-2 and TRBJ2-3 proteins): EAGVAQSPRYKIIEKRQSVAFWCNPISGHATLYWYQQILGQGPKLLIQFQNNGVVDDSQLPKDRFSAERLKGVDSTLKIQPAKLEDSAVYLCASSLGITDTQYFGPGTRLTVL.